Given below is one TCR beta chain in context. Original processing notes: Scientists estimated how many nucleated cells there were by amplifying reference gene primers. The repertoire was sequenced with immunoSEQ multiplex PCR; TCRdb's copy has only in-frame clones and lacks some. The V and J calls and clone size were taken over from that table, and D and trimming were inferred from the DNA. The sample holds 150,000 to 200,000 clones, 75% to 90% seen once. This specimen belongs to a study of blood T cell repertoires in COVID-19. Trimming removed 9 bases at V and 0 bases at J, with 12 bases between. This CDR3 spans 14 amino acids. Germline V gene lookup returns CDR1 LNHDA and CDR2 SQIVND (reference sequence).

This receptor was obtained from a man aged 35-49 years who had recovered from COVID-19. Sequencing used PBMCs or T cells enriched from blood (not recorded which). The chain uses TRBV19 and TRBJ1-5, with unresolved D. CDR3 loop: CASAGRASNQPQHF. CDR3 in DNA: TGTGCCAGCGCTGGGAGGGCTAGCAATCAGCCCCAGCATTTT. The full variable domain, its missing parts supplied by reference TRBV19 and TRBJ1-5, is DGGITQSPKYLFRKEGQNVTLSCEQNLNHDAMYWYRQDPGQGLRLIYYSQIVNDFQKGDIAEGYSVSREKKESFPLTVTSAQKNPTAFYLCASAGRASNQPQHFGDGTRLSIL.